This T cell receptor (beta chain) comes out of a study of Graves' ophthalmopathy and Graves' hyperthyroidism. Study-wide results and caveats: Distinction of ophthalmopathy from stable hyperthyroidism by a 13-signature model reached approximately 89% sensitivity and more than 65% specificity.

Amplification of the TCR beta CDR3 regions used RNA transcripts (as template). The authors performed first-round RT-PCR with HTBI primers and then a second-round multiplex PCR. TCRdb itself ran the multiplex PCR reads through MiXCR, one entry per CDR3 protein. In the table there are approximately 700,000 distinct CDR3 sequences, about 41% of which are singletons. Note on this clonotype: What it binds is unknown.

Germline assignment: CDR1 GTSNPN and CDR2 SVGIG (reference sequence). The CDR3 contains 11 residues. Trimming took off 5 bases at V and 7 bases at J, with 11 bases between the two ends. The chain uses TRBV30 and TRBJ1-2; D is unclear. The TCR comes from an adult man with Graves' ophthalmopathy. Sequences were obtained from peripheral blood. As DNA, the CDR3 is TGTGCCTGGGACACGAGGTCTGGCTACACCTTC. The encoded protein is CAWDTRSGYTF.